This T cell receptor (beta chain) was identified during a study of T cell clonotyping in hematopoietic cell transplantation. Time point described: recipient sample about 28 days before transplant, after cytoreduction. Germline CDR1 and CDR2: SGHTS and YDEGEE. The CDR3 consists of 12 residues. Trimming stripped 4 bases from V and 1 base from J, with 5 bases between. The repertoire was sequenced with immunoSEQ multiplex PCR; TCRdb's copy has only in-frame clones and lacks some. The data hold about 18,000 clones, with 86% observed a single time. Sequenced material: peripheral blood mononuclear cells, taken before stem cell transplant. This chain connects TRBV5-8 to TRBJ1-2; no firm D call. The sequence came from a man between 45 and 60 years old with acute myeloid leukemia. Some clones in this sample may be carry-over from other donors' samples. This CDR3 is CASSRFNYGYTF. CDR3 in DNA: TGTGCCAGCAGCCGATTTAACTATGGCTACACCTTC.